These 10 T cell receptor beta chains were sequenced from one sample in a study of blood T cell repertoires in COVID-19. The table came from immunoSEQ multiplex PCR; TCRdb's copy has only in-frame clones and leaves some out. The sample has under 250,000 clones, roughly 85% seen once; the top ten hold approximately 2.5%. The sequencing sample was made of peripheral blood. The source of these receptors is a woman aged 65 to 85 with active or convalescent COVID-19.

V is TRBV5-4 and J is TRBJ2-5; 7 bases are a match to TRBD2. The J segment lost 1 base and the V segment lost 4 bases, leaving 4 bases of the junction unmatched. The V gene's germline CDR1 is SGHNT and CDR2 YYREEE (reference sequence). CDR3 length: 14 amino acids. The CDR3 sequence: CASSLGTTQETQYF. The DNA of the CDR3 is TGTGCCAGCAGCCTCGGGACTACCCAAGAGACCCAGTACTTC.

This clone was picked up one time. The V gene is TRBV28, the J gene TRBJ2-5, with 7 nucleotides matching TRBD2. V lost 8 bases and J lost 5; bases outside the gene matches: 8. This CDR3 region has 13 residues. In germline, CDR1 is MDHEN, CDR2 SYDVKM. The CDR3 reads CASSAGDGETQYF. DNA for the CDR3: TGTGCCAGCTCGGCGGGAGATGGGGAGACCCAGTACTTC.

This clone was found a few times. The chain has TRBV30 and TRBJ2-5; no firm D call. The V gene lost 0 bases and the J gene lost 5 bases, with 7 bases spanning the gap. This CDR3 has 12 residues. Germline CDR1 reads GTSNPN; CDR2 reads SVGIG (reference sequence). CDR3 nucleotide sequence: TGTGCCTGGAGTGTAAGCGCCGAGACCCAGTACTTC. Amino acid sequence: CAWSVSAETQYF.

V is TRBV7-9 and J is TRBJ1-6; D remains ambiguous. Trimming took 10 bases from V and 0 from J, leaving 7 bases between them. The CDR3 length is 13 residues. Germline V gene sequence: CDR1 SEHNR, CDR2 FQNEAQ (reference sequence). The CDR3 sequence: CATRDSYNSPLHF. In nucleotides, the CDR3 is TGTGCCACCCGGGACTCCTATAATTCACCCCTCCACTTT.

This clone appeared a single time. The chain has TRBV29-1 and TRBJ2-7; no firm D call. CDR1 is SQVTM, CDR2 ANQGSEA, per germline. CDR3 length equals 13 residues. The V end lost 7 bases, the J end lost 3 bases, and 16 bases lay between the germline ends. CDR3 residues: CSGLSTGDYEQYF. DNA for the CDR3: TGCAGCGGACTCTCAACCGGCGACTACGAGCAGTACTTC.

The chain combines TRBV7-6 with TRBJ2-5; 9 bases agree with TRBD1. The V segment lost 5 bases and the J segment 4 bases; nucleotides outside the gene matches: 8. This CDR3 has 15 amino acids. Germline V gives CDR1 SGHVS, CDR2 FNYEAQ. CDR3 nucleotide sequence: TGTGCCAGCAGCGCAACAGGGGGCGTGGGAGAGACCCAGTACTTC. Residues: CASSATGGVGETQYF.

The chain has TRBV28 and TRBJ1-2, with D perhaps matching TRBD1 (6 bases). Trimming removed 5 bases at V and 4 bases at J, with 14 bases between. CDR3 size: 14 residues. CDR1 MDHEN and CDR2 SYDVKM come from the germline V gene. Written as DNA, the CDR3 is TGTGCCAGCAGTATACCGGGACACCTCTATGGCTACACCTTC. As protein: CASSIPGHLYGYTF.

This clone was counted between two and nine times. Here the CDR3 reads CASSLRQGGDGELFF. DNA of the CDR3: TGTGCCAGCAGCCTCCGACAGGGCGGGGACGGGGAGCTGTTTTTT. The chain recombines TRBV7-2 with TRBJ2-2; D possibly corresponds to TRBD1 (7 bases). V lost 5 bases to trimming and J lost 7 bases, with 17 bases between them. This CDR3 contains 15 residues. Germline loops: CDR1 SGHTA, CDR2 FQGNSA.

CDR3 residues: CASSPPGASGRGEQYF. CDR3 DNA: TGTGCCAGCAGTCCACCCGGAGCTAGCGGGAGGGGCGAGCAGTACTTC. The rearrangement links TRBV6-6 to TRBJ2-7; 12 bases fit TRBD2. CDR1 MNHNY and CDR2 SVGAGI come from the germline V gene (reference sequence). This CDR3 contains 16 residues. Trimming removed 5 bases from V and 6 bases from J; junction bases left unmatched: 11.

V and J are TRBV25-1 and TRBJ2-7, with D tentatively TRBD1 (8 bases). The CDR3 extends over 13 amino acids. V dropped 6 bases and J dropped 3 bases, with 12 bases sitting between them. Germline CDR1 reads MGHDK; CDR2 reads SYGVNS. CDR3 residues: CASRNRGGYEQYF. DNA of the CDR3: TGTGCCAGCAGGAACAGGGGGGGCTACGAGCAGTACTTC.